These 10 T cell receptor beta chains were all obtained from the same sample, sequenced in a study of cytomegalovirus exposure and HLA in healthy donors. The table came from immunoSEQ multiplex PCR; TCRdb's copy has only in-frame clones and leaves some out. The table includes 240,000 or so clones, 86% detected once. Sequenced: PBMCs. The receptors come from a woman under 40 in good health and CMV-seropositive.

This chain connects TRBV6-1 to TRBJ2-1; D possibly corresponds to TRBD2 (5 bases). Germline CDR1 reads MNHNS; CDR2 reads SASEGT. Trimming removed 8 bases at V and 5 bases at J, with 13 bases between. CDR3 length equals 13 residues. The CDR3 DNA sequence: TGTGCCAGCCCGGATCGGACTCACAATGAGCAGTTCTTC. Protein: CASPDRTHNEQFF.

This sequence joins TRBV2 and TRBJ1-2; D is undetermined. Trimming removed 8 bases from V and 8 bases from J, with 24 bases in between. Germline CDR1 SNHLY, CDR2 FYNNEI. The CDR3 has 15 residues. The DNA of the CDR3 is TGTGCCAGCCAACCCTTAGGCATGGGCCCCGAGGGCTACACCTTC. This encodes CASQPLGMGPEGYTF.

The gene calls are TRBV27 and TRBJ2-7; D ambiguous. V dropped 2 bases and J dropped 2 bases, with 7 bases sitting between them. The germline CDR1 and CDR2 sequences are MNHEY and SMNVEV (reference sequence). This CDR3 contains 13 residues. For the CDR3, the DNA is TGTGCCAGCAGTTTAACGGAGACCTACGAGCAGTACTTC. Its translation: CASSLTETYEQYF.

The V and J genes are TRBV27 and TRBJ1-1, with a possible D match to TRBD1 (6 bases). Germline V lookup: CDR1 MNHEY, CDR2 SMNVEV (reference sequence). Trimming cost V 5 bases and J 4 bases, with 23 bases left between them. This CDR3 spans 17 amino acids. DNA of the CDR3: TGTGCCAGCAGTGAACAGGGCGGTAATTTCGTGGGCACTGAAGCTTTCTTT. Translated: CASSEQGGNFVGTEAFF.

This chain joins TRBV29-1 and TRBJ2-5; maybe TRBD2 (5 bases). The CDR3 loop spans 15 amino acids. Germline CDR1 and CDR2: SQVTM and ANQGSEA. With 0 bases removed from V and 2 bases from J, the gap between germline ends came to 13 bases. This chain's CDR3 is CSVEDRIASQETQYF. In DNA, the CDR3 is TGCAGCGTTGAAGATAGGATAGCGAGTCAAGAGACCCAGTACTTC.

The rearrangement links TRBV5-1 to TRBJ2-1, with 8 bases fitting TRBD1. This CDR3 comprises 15 residues. Germline V gene lookup returns CDR1 SGHRS and CDR2 YFSETQ. V trimming: 4 bases; J trimming: 6 bases; junction bases outside the gene matches: 9. CDR3 loop: CASSIGQGFGNEQFF. DNA of the CDR3: TGCGCCAGCAGCATAGGACAGGGCTTTGGCAATGAGCAGTTCTTC.

The chain combines TRBV6-1 with TRBJ2-7; 10 nucleotides agree with TRBD1. V lost 5 bases and J lost 6; bases outside the gene matches: 10. Germline CDR1 is MNHNS and CDR2 is SASEGT. The CDR3 is made up of 15 amino acids. This CDR3 reads CASSIAGTGAVEQYF. CDR3 in DNA: TGTGCCAGCAGTATTGCCGGGACAGGGGCCGTCGAGCAGTACTTC.

The gene calls are TRBV4-1 and TRBJ2-1, with D possibly TRBD2 on 5 matching bases. This CDR3 spans 15 amino acids. Germline V gives CDR1 MGHRA, CDR2 YSYEKL. Trimming removed 4 bases from V and 0 bases from J, with 10 bases in between. Here the CDR3 reads CASSLGSSSYNEQFF. CDR3 bases: TGCGCCAGCAGCCTAGGGAGTAGCTCCTACAATGAGCAGTTCTTC.

This clone was observed a single time. V gene TRBV7-9 combines with J gene TRBJ2-2; TRBD1 matches 8 bases. Losses at the gene ends were 10 bases for V and 0 bases for J; bases not matched to a gene: 4. The CDR3 length is 14 residues. Germline CDR1 reads SEHNR; CDR2 reads FQNEAQ (reference sequence). CDR3 sequence reads: CAIPDRANTGELFF. DNA of the CDR3: TGTGCCATTCCGGACAGGGCGAACACCGGGGAGCTGTTTTTT.

J is TRBJ2-3 and V is TRBV27, with D maybe TRBD1 (5 bases). Trimming removed 1 base from V and 4 bases from J, with 9 bases in between. The CDR3 totals 14 residues. Germline V gives CDR1 MNHEY, CDR2 SMNVEV (reference sequence). The DNA of the CDR3 is TGTGCCAGCAGTTTATTAGGGGTCGCAGATACGCAGTATTTT. Its translation is CASSLLGVADTQYF.